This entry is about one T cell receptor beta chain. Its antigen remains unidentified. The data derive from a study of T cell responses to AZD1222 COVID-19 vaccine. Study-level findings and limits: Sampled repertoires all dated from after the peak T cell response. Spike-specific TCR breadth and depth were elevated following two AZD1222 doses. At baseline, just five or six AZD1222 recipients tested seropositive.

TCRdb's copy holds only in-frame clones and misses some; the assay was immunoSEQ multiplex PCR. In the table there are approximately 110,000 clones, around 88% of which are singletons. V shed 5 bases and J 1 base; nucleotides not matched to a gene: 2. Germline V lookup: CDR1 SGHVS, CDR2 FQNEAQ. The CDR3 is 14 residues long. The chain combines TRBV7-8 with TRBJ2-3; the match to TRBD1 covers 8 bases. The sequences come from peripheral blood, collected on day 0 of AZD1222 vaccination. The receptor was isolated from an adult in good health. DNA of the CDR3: TGTGCCAGCAGCATGGGACAGGGCACAGATACGCAGTATTTT. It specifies CASSMGQGTDTQYF.